Listed here are 9 T cell receptor beta chains from one sample, sequenced in a study of cytomegalovirus exposure and HLA in healthy donors. Primers: 60 Vbeta forward and 13 Jbeta reverse. TCRdb's copy holds only in-frame clones and misses some; the assay was immunoSEQ multiplex PCR. Of fewer than 100,000 clones listed, about 7.6% were seen once; the top ten hold 2.3%. Sequencing was done on a sample of PBMCs. These receptors were collected from a man between 50 and 59 years old in good health and CMV-seronegative.

Only a few counts were recorded for this clone. The V and J genes are TRBV10-3 and TRBJ1-2, with D hard to call. The CDR3 consists of 12 residues. Trimming removed 7 bases from V and 2 bases from J, with 8 bases in between. Germline CDR1 ENHRY, CDR2 SYGVKD. The CDR3 DNA sequence: TGTGCCATCAACGGGGAGAACTATGGCTACACCTTC. Translating gives CAINGENYGYTF.

This sequence joins TRBV4-3 and TRBJ2-2; D gene unclear. Trimming cost V 0 bases and J 3 bases, with 8 bases left between them. The CDR3 covers 15 residues. Per the germline V gene, CDR1 is LGHNA and CDR2 is YSLEER. CDR3 nucleotide sequence: TGCGCCAGCAGCCAAGAACCCAGTTACACCGGGGAGCTGTTTTTT. Its translation: CASSQEPSYTGELFF.

The rearrangement uses TRBV9 and TRBJ2-1; TRBD1 aligns across 7 bases. The J segment lost 4 bases and the V segment lost 2 bases, leaving 3 bases of the junction unmatched. Germline V gives CDR1 SGDLS, CDR2 YYNGEE. CDR3 length: 14 residues. Here the CDR3 DNA reads TGTGCCAGCAGCGTTGGGACAGCTTACAATGAGCAGTTCTTC. Residues: CASSVGTAYNEQFF.

The V and J genes are TRBV18 and TRBJ2-7; tentative D call: TRBD1 (6 bases). The CDR3 contains 15 residues. Germline V gives CDR1 KGHSH, CDR2 LQKENI. V was shortened by 1 base and J by 7 bases, with 17 bases between the two germline ends. CDR3 in DNA: TGTGCCAGCTCACCACAACTGGAACAGGGTAAGGAGCAGTACTTC. This sequence encodes CASSPQLEQGKEQYF. The full variable domain, its missing parts supplied by reference TRBV18 and TRBJ2-7, is NAGVMQNPRHLVRRRGQEARLRCSPMKGHSHVYWYRQLPEEGLKFMVYLQKENIIDESGMPKERFSAEFPKEGPSILRIQQVVRGDSAAYFCASSPQLEQGKEQYFGPGTRLTVT.

V gene TRBV18 combines with J gene TRBJ2-5; 11 bases align to TRBD1. The CDR3 has 15 residues. Per the germline V gene, CDR1 is KGHSH and CDR2 is LQKENI. Trimming cost V 3 bases and J 4 bases; bases outside gene matches: 4. The CDR3 DNA is TGTGCCAGCTCACCTTTGGGGACAGGGGGAGAGACCCAGTACTTC. It is translated as CASSPLGTGGETQYF.

This clone came up a few times. The V and J genes are TRBV15 and TRBJ1-1; no definite D call. The V and J ends lost 1 base and 2 bases respectively, with 8 bases between them. Germline values: CDR1 LNHNV, CDR2 YYDKDF (reference sequence). The CDR3 is 14 amino acids. The CDR3 reads CATSRVPVNTEAFF. CDR3 nucleotides: TGTGCCACCAGCAGAGTCCCCGTTAACACTGAAGCTTTCTTT. The complete variable domain, with remaining parts taken from reference TRBV15 and TRBJ1-1, reads DAMVIQNPRYQVTQFGKPVTLSCSQTLNHNVMYWYQQKSSQAPKLLFHYYDKDFNNEADTPDNFQSRRPNTSFCFLDIRSPGLGDTAMYLCATSRVPVNTEAFFGQGTRLTVV.

The chain is built from TRBV6-5 and TRBJ1-1, with a tentative D call TRBD1 (5 bases). Germline lookup yields CDR1 MNHEY and CDR2 SVGAGI. V lost 6 bases to trimming and J lost 4 bases, with 15 bases between them. The CDR3 has 14 residues. CDR3 sequence reads: CASSQGRGTTEAFF. CDR3 nucleotide sequence: TGTGCCAGCAGCCAAGGTCGGGGGACCACTGAAGCTTTCTTT.

This clone showed up just a few times. The V call is TRBV15, the J call TRBJ2-1, with TRBD2 matching over 11 bases. The CDR3 is made up of 14 amino acids. CDR1 is LNHNV, CDR2 YYDKDF, per germline (reference sequence). With 6 bases clipped from V and 5 bases from J, the junction kept 3 bases outside the gene matches. The CDR3 coding sequence is TGTGCCACCAGGCTAGCGGGGGGCCACAATGAGCAGTTCTTC. Protein product: CATRLAGGHNEQFF.

This clone was counted many times. The rearrangement joins TRBV5-4 to TRBJ1-2; the D gene is possibly TRBD1 (6 bases). Trimming removed 3 bases at V and 7 bases at J, with 19 bases between. Germline V gene lookup returns CDR1 SGHNT and CDR2 YYREEE (reference sequence). The CDR3 extends over 15 amino acids. The CDR3 bases are TGTGCCAGCAGCTCCAGGCTACAGGGTTGGTCTGGCTACACCTTC. Translation: CASSSRLQGWSGYTF.